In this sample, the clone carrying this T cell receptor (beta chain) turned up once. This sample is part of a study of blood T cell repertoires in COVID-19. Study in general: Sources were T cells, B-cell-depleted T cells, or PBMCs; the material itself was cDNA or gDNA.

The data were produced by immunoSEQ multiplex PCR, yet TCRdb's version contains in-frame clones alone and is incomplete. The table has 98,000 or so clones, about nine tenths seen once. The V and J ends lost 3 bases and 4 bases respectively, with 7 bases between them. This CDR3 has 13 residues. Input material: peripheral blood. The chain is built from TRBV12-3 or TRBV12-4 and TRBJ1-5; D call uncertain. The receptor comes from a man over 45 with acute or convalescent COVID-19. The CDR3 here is CASSFDRNQPQHF. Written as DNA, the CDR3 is TGTGCCAGCAGTTTCGATAGAAATCAGCCCCAGCATTTT.